The rows below give T cell receptor beta chains drawn from one sample of a study of T cells in localized non-small cell lung cancer. Profiling relied on immunoSEQ multiplex PCR, and the TCRdb table lists in-frame clones only, not all of them. The table has around 100,000 clones, roughly 87% seen once. The material sequenced was peripheral blood, taken before any cancer treatment. Receptor source: a man aged 40 to 69 with stage I squamous cell lung carcinoma. CDR3s include the opening cysteine and the closing phenylalanine or tryptophan. The D gene is left open where the match is weak. Rows give clone size only sometimes, using once, few, many, or a class for an expanded clone.

size	V	J	D	CDR3	DNA
NA	TRBV5-4	TRBJ2-3	NA	CASSFGQQITDTQYF	TGTGCCAGCAGCTTCGGGCAGCAGATCACAGATACGCAGTATTTT
NA	TRBV18	TRBJ2-2	NA	CASSPGYLGSAGELFF	TGTGCCAGCTCACCAGGATATTTGGGTTCGGCCGGGGAGCTGTTTTTT
NA	TRBV4-2	TRBJ2-7	NA	CASSQLEGGSEQYF	TGTGCCAGCAGCCAACTGGAGGGGGGGAGCGAGCAGTACTTC
NA	TRBV7-9	TRBJ2-3	TRBD1	CASSFNSRGQSDTQYF	TGTGCCAGCAGCTTTAATTCCAGGGGGCAATCAGATACGCAGTATTTT
NA	TRBV6-6	TRBJ2-3	NA	CASSYSGNRGTNTQYF	TGTGCCAGCAGTTACTCGGGAAACCGGGGTACTAATACGCAGTATTTT
NA	TRBV20-1	TRBJ2-7	NA	CSARATGKQYF	TGCAGTGCTAGAGCGACGGGAAAGCAGTACTTC
NA	TRBV2	TRBJ2-7	NA	CASNRQGTYEQYF	TGTGCCTCTAACCGGCAGGGTACCTACGAGCAGTACTTC
NA	TRBV10-3	TRBJ1-3	TRBD1	CATRTGGASGNTIYF	TGTGCCACCAGGACAGGGGGCGCCTCTGGAAACACCATATATTTT
NA	TRBV9	TRBJ2-2	NA	CASSVDTGTYTGELFF	TGTGCCAGCAGCGTAGATACGGGAACTTACACCGGGGAGCTGTTTTTT
once	TRBV7-9	TRBJ2-3	TRBD1	CASSTKTGDTQYF	TGTGCCAGCAGCACAAAGACAGGGGATACGCAGTATTTT
NA	TRBV6-6	TRBJ1-5	NA	CASSSVIRNQPQHF	TGTGCCAGCAGTTCCGTTATAAGGAATCAGCCCCAGCATTTT
NA	TRBV18	TRBJ1-4	NA	CASSMTDNEKLFF	TGTGCCAGCTCAATGACGGATAATGAAAAACTGTTTTTT
NA	TRBV10-3	TRBJ1-3	NA	CAGSRDGNTIYF	TGTGCCGGCAGCAGGGATGGAAACACCATATATTTT
NA	TRBV7-2	TRBJ2-1	TRBD2	CASSLLRTSGGALDEQFF	TGTGCCAGCAGCTTACTAAGGACTAGCGGGGGGGCTTTGGATGAGCAGTTCTTC
NA	TRBV18	TRBJ2-1	NA	CASSPRGNNEQFF	TGTGCCAGCTCACCACGAGGGAACAATGAGCAGTTCTTC
few	TRBV5-1	TRBJ1-6	NA	CASSEIRASMGSPLHF	TGCGCCAGCAGCGAAATCCGGGCTTCTATGGGTTCACCCCTCCACTTT
NA	TRBV28	TRBJ1-2	TRBD1	CASSPPLRAGGAGYYGYTF	TGTGCCAGCAGCCCACCCTTGAGAGCAGGGGGCGCCGGTTACTATGGCTACACCTTC
NA	TRBV2	TRBJ1-2	NA	CASSEQPIYGYTF	TGTGCCAGCAGTGAACAACCCATCTATGGCTACACCTTC
NA	TRBV4-1	TRBJ1-6	NA	CASSQAPQWGSYNSPLHF	TGCGCCAGCAGCCAGGCCCCGCAGTGGGGCTCCTATAATTCACCCCTCCACTTT
few	TRBV18	TRBJ1-1	NA	CASSETLNTEAFF	TGTGCCAGCTCAGAGACCCTGAACACTGAAGCTTTCTTT
NA	TRBV11-2	TRBJ2-3	NA	CASSQQLAPTDTQYF	TGTGCCAGCAGCCAACAACTAGCTCCCACAGATACGCAGTATTTT
NA	TRBV4-1	TRBJ1-3	NA	CASSQDPVSGNTIYF	TGCGCCAGCAGCCAAGACCCAGTCTCTGGAAACACCATATATTTT
NA	TRBV5-4	TRBJ2-2	TRBD1	CASSWWTGENTGELFF	TGTGCCAGCAGCTGGTGGACAGGCGAAAACACCGGGGAGCTGTTTTTT
NA	TRBV5-8	TRBJ1-5	NA	CASSLAGYNQPQHF	TGTGCCAGCAGCTTGGCGGGGTACAATCAGCCCCAGCATTTT
NA	TRBV30	TRBJ2-3	NA	CAWSVPESFTDTQYF	TGTGCCTGGAGTGTTCCAGAGTCTTTTACAGATACGCAGTATTTT
once	TRBV7-9	TRBJ1-3	NA	CASSFRAGDTIYF	TGTGCCAGCAGCTTCAGGGCAGGGGACACCATATATTTT
NA	TRBV18	TRBJ1-5	NA	CASSLSGDQPQHF	TGTGCCAGCTCACTTTCAGGGGATCAGCCCCAGCATTTT
NA	TRBV5-1	TRBJ2-5	NA	CASSLVTGREETQYF	TGCGCCAGCAGCTTGGTGACAGGAAGAGAAGAGACCCAGTACTTC